The 25 T cell receptor beta chains presented below share a single source sample, sequenced in a study of patients and donors after allogeneic stem cell transplantation. TCRdb re-called the RT-PCR reads through MiXCR, storing one row per CDR3 protein. Of tens of thousands of distinct CDR3 sequences in the sample, 30% to 40% were seen once. The sequenced sample consisted of blood, either unsorted or a sorted T cell fraction (not recorded which). These receptors all stem from a human donor who was either an allogeneic HSCT recipient or a stem cell or donor lymphocyte infusion donor (not recorded which). It is not recorded whose cells these are; they may come from a transplant donor.

The chain is built from TRBV6-5 and TRBJ2-7; 7 nucleotides align to TRBD1. This CDR3 is built from 15 residues. Germline trimming cut 8 bases from V and 3 bases from J; bases unmatched to any gene: 13. Germline V gene lookup returns CDR1 MNHEY and CDR2 SVGAGI. CDR3 in amino acids: CASRKGADSYYEQYV. Written as DNA, the CDR3 is TGTGCCAGCCGCAAGGGGGCGGACAGCTACTACGAGCAGTACGTC.

This clonotype has more than one count but fewer than ten. This chain uses TRBV29-1 with TRBJ2-7, with 9 nucleotides matching TRBD2. V was pared by 4 bases and J by 3 bases, with 7 bases of the junction left unmatched. This CDR3 comprises 14 residues. Germline lookup yields CDR1 SQVTM and CDR2 ANQGSEA. CDR3: CSVGGFSGSYEQYF. The CDR3, as DNA: TGCAGCGTTGGGGGGTTTAGCGGGAGCTACGAGCAGTACTTC.

The chain is built from TRBV11-1 and TRBJ2-2; no clear D gene. The CDR3 is 13 amino acids. Germline V CDR1 and CDR2: SGHAT, FQDESV (reference sequence). V was cut by 8 bases and J by 8 bases, with 15 bases left in between. The CDR3 here is CASSARVPGELFF. The DNA for the CDR3 is TGTGCCAGCTCTGCTCGGGTACCTGGGGAGCTGTTTTTT.

This clonotype occurred a few times. The rearrangement uses TRBV5-5 and TRBJ1-2; D gene uncertain. The CDR3 spans 15 residues. Trimming removed 1 base at V and 2 bases at J, with 12 bases between. Germline loops: CDR1 SGHKS, CDR2 YYEKEE (reference sequence). The CDR3 protein is CASSLPADLNYGYTF. CDR3 DNA: TGTGCCAGCAGCTTGCCGGCAGACTTGAACTATGGCTACACCTTC.

This clonotype was counted many times. J is TRBJ2-3 and V is TRBV12-3 or TRBV12-4, with D possibly matching TRBD1 (5 bases). With 6 bases removed from V and 2 bases from J, the gap between germline ends came to 9 bases. This CDR3 region has 13 residues. The CDR3 spells CASSPDITDTQYF. DNA of the CDR3: TGTGCCAGCAGCCCGGACATCACAGATACGCAGTATTTT.

This clonotype came up a few times. In DNA form, the CDR3 reads TGCAGTGCTAGAGAACAGACGGGAAGTGAAAAACTGTTTTTT. It is translated as CSAREQTGSEKLFF. The J gene is TRBJ1-4, the V gene TRBV20-1; D is uncertain. Germline V lookup: CDR1 DFQATT, CDR2 SNEGSKA (reference sequence). This CDR3 is built from 14 residues. Trimming shortened V by 0 bases and J by 7 bases, and 12 bases separated the two germline ends.

This clonotype was observed a few times. V is TRBV10-3 and J is TRBJ1-1; tentative D call: TRBD1 (5 bases). V was trimmed by 5 bases and J by 6 bases, leaving 13 bases between them. This CDR3 spans 13 amino acids. Germline V lookup: CDR1 ENHRY, CDR2 SYGVKD. CDR3 in amino acids: CAISSGGKAEAFF. For the CDR3, the DNA is TGTGCCATCAGTTCCGGGGGGAAAGCTGAAGCTTTCTTT.

This clonotype has more than one count but fewer than ten. The chain couples TRBV29-1 to TRBJ2-3; TRBD2 aligns across 9 bases. This CDR3 region has 13 residues. The J segment lost 14 bases and the V segment lost 2 bases, leaving 11 bases of the junction unmatched. Per the germline V gene, CDR1 is SQVTM and CDR2 is ANQGSEA. CDR3 sequence: CSVELAASGDRYF. CDR3 DNA: TGCAGCGTTGAACTCGCCGCTAGCGGGGACCGGTATTTT.

This clonotype was observed a few times. The V gene is TRBV12-3 or TRBV12-4, the J gene TRBJ2-2; TRBD2 aligns across 7 bases. The CDR3 totals 15 residues. Unmatched junction bases numbered 9, after V lost 5 bases and J lost 6 bases. CDR3 sequence: CASSPSAGVAGELFF. For the CDR3, the DNA is TGTGCCAGCAGTCCCTCCGCGGGAGTCGCCGGGGAGCTGTTTTTT.

The gene calls are TRBV20-1 and TRBJ1-5, with D perhaps TRBD1 (6 bases). The germline gives CDR1 DFQATT, CDR2 SNEGSKA (reference sequence). This CDR3 comprises 12 residues. CDR3 sequence (DNA): TGCCGGACAGACAATAGCAATCAGCCCCAGCATTTT. It codes for CRTDNSNQPQHF.

This clonotype was seen once. This chain links TRBV7-9 with TRBJ2-1; D not resolved. The V gene lost 0 bases and the J gene lost 0 bases, with 12 bases spanning the gap. The CDR3 is 17 residues long. Germline lookup yields CDR1 SEHNR and CDR2 FQNEAQ (reference sequence). The DNA of the CDR3 is TGTGCCAGCAGCTTAGCCCTTTTGTGGAGCTCCTACAATGAGCAGTTCTTC. It is translated as CASSLALLWSSYNEQFF.

This clonotype was found a few times. The genes are TRBV4-2 and TRBJ2-5; 11 nucleotides agree with TRBD2. CDR1 is LGHNA, CDR2 YNFKEQ, per germline. V was clipped by 0 bases and J by 2 bases; unmatched bases: 5. The CDR3 has 17 amino acids. CDR3 nucleotide sequence: TGTGCCAGCAGCCAAGATCCTCTAGCGGGGGGACAAGAGACCCAGTACTTC. Translated: CASSQDPLAGGQETQYF.

The rearrangement uses TRBV20-1 and TRBJ2-1; 8 bases map to TRBD1. V lost 1 base, J lost 9 bases, and 11 bases stayed unmatched. CDR3 size: 15 residues. CDR1 and CDR2 from the germline V gene are DFQATT and SNEGSKA (reference sequence). The CDR3 bases are TGCAGTGCTAGAGGAGCCCTCGACAGGGGTCGTGAGCAGTTCTTC. This encodes CSARGALDRGREQFF.

This clonotype was counted at least ten times. The chain recombines TRBV6-5 with TRBJ1-2; the D is unclear. V lost 0 bases and J lost 0, with 14 bases in between. Germline CDR1 MNHEY, CDR2 SVGAGI. This CDR3 is built from 17 residues. The CDR3 here is CASSYSTTGNSNYGYTF. The CDR3 region has the DNA TGTGCCAGCAGTTACTCGACCACCGGGAACTCTAACTATGGCTACACCTTC.

This chain links TRBV20-1 with TRBJ2-3; 12 nucleotides agree with TRBD2. V was pared by 6 bases and J by 5 bases, with 9 bases of the junction left unmatched. The CDR3 runs to 15 residues. Germline CDR1 DFQATT, CDR2 SNEGSKA (reference sequence). The CDR3 region has the DNA TGCAGTGCCGCGGCTAGCGGGGGGGCCGGAGATACGCAGTATTTT. The encoded protein is CSAAASGGAGDTQYF.

The V gene is TRBV11-3, the J gene TRBJ2-6; D gene ambiguous. The CDR3 runs 15 residues. The V and J ends lost 1 base and 0 bases respectively, with 4 bases between them. Germline lookup yields CDR1 SGHNT and CDR2 YENEEA. The CDR3 loop is CASSLGVSGANVLTF. The CDR3 bases are TGTGCCAGCAGCTTAGGGGTCTCTGGGGCCAACGTCCTGACTTTC.

Only a few counts were recorded for this clonotype. The chain carries TRBV11-2 and TRBJ1-5; D remains unclear. The CDR3 contains 14 residues. Per the germline V gene, CDR1 is SGHAT and CDR2 is FQNNGV. V was shortened by 1 base and J by 2 bases, with 6 bases between the two germline ends. The CDR3, as DNA: TGTGCCAGCAGCTTAGGGCCAGGCAATCAGCCCCAGCATTTT. As protein: CASSLGPGNQPQHF.

The chain links TRBV29-1 to TRBJ1-4, with TRBD1 as a possible D gene (5 bases). Between the trimmed V and J ends, which lost 4 bases and 11 bases, there was a span of 17 bases. The V gene's germline CDR1 is SQVTM and CDR2 ANQGSEA. The CDR3 is made up of 13 amino acids. CDR3 in DNA: TGCAGCGTTGGTACCCGGGTCGAGGGGAAACTGTTTTTT. This translates into CSVGTRVEGKLFF. Filled out from reference TRBV29-1 and TRBJ1-4, the complete variable domain reads SAVISQKPSRDICQRGTSLTIQCQVDSQVTMMFWYRQQPGQSLTLIATANQGSEATYESGFVIDKFPISRPNLTFSTLTVSNMSPEDSSIYLCSVGTRVEGKLFFGSGTQLSVL.

This clonotype was seen only a few times. The chain couples TRBV29-1 to TRBJ1-3; maybe TRBD1 (6 bases). The CDR3 totals 13 residues. Trimming took off 2 bases at V and 8 bases at J, with 13 bases between the two ends. Germline V gene sequence: CDR1 SQVTM, CDR2 ANQGSEA. This CDR3 is CSVESRRGDTIYF. In DNA, the CDR3 is TGCAGCGTTGAAAGCCGGAGGGGGGACACCATATATTTT.

This sequence joins TRBV7-2 and TRBJ1-6, with D perhaps TRBD1 (5 bases). Trimming left V 5 bases short and J 3 bases short, with 8 bases between. From germline, CDR1 is SGHTA and CDR2 FQGNSA. The CDR3 has 14 residues. The CDR3 sequence is CASSRQIYNSPLHF. For the CDR3, the DNA is TGTGCCAGCAGCAGACAGATCTATAATTCACCCCTCCACTTT. Full variable domain (missing parts from reference TRBV7-2 and TRBJ1-6): GAGVSQSPSNKVTEKGKDVELRCDPISGHTALYWYRQSLGQGLEFLIYFQGNSAPDKSGLPSDRFSAERTGGSVSTLTIQRTQQEDSAVYLCASSRQIYNSPLHFGNGTRLTVT.

This clonotype was counted only a few times. The CDR3 region is CATSRGVTRTGGGDEQFF. Written as DNA, the CDR3 is TGTGCCACCAGCAGAGGGGTAACGAGGACAGGGGGCGGCGATGAGCAGTTCTTC. The chain uses TRBV15 and TRBJ2-1, with TRBD1 matching 11 bases. The CDR3 totals 18 residues. Germline assignment: CDR1 LNHNV and CDR2 YYDKDF (reference sequence). V lost 1 base, J lost 8 bases, and 13 bases stayed unmatched. The full variable domain, rest sourced from reference TRBV15 and TRBJ2-1, is DAMVIQNPRYQVTQFGKPVTLSCSQTLNHNVMYWYQQKSSQAPKLLFHYYDKDFNNEADTPDNFQSRRPNTSFCFLDIRSPGLGDTAMYLCATSRGVTRTGGGDEQFFGPGTRLTVL.

The DNA for the CDR3 is TGTGCCAGCAGCCCTGGCCTGGCCACAGATACGCAGTATTTT. Its protein product is CASSPGLATDTQYF. The chain uses TRBV3-1 and TRBJ2-3; D is uncertain. Per the germline V gene, CDR1 is LGHDT and CDR2 is YNNKEL (reference sequence). The CDR3 covers 14 residues. Between the trimmed V and J ends, which lost 4 bases and 2 bases, there was a span of 10 bases.

In this sample, this clonotype turned up a few times. This rearrangement joins TRBV21-1 to TRBJ1-1; the table's D call TRBD1 went unverified against the DNA. TRBV21-1 is annotated as a pseudogene. The length of the CDR3 is 13 residues. In DNA form, the CDR3 reads TGTGCCAGCAGCACAGGGGGCTGGGGTGAAGCTTTCTTT. It encodes CASSTGGWGEAFF.

V gene TRBV10-3 combines with J gene TRBJ2-1; D is undetermined. Trimming stripped 8 bases from V and 1 base from J, with 15 bases between. The CDR3 spans 15 residues. Germline V gene sequence: CDR1 ENHRY, CDR2 SYGVKD. This CDR3 is CAIGPGVKSYNEQFF. CDR3 sequence (DNA): TGTGCCATCGGGCCTGGGGTGAAATCCTACAATGAGCAGTTCTTC.

This clonotype was observed at least ten times. V usage is TRBV20-1 and J usage is TRBJ1-5; no reliable D call. Germline-derived CDR1 and CDR2 are DFQATT and SNEGSKA (reference sequence). Trimming cost V 4 bases and J 0 bases, with 10 bases left between them. This CDR3 has 14 residues. The CDR3: CSAIDKYSNQPQHF. Written as DNA, the CDR3 is TGCAGTGCTATCGACAAGTATAGCAATCAGCCCCAGCATTTT.